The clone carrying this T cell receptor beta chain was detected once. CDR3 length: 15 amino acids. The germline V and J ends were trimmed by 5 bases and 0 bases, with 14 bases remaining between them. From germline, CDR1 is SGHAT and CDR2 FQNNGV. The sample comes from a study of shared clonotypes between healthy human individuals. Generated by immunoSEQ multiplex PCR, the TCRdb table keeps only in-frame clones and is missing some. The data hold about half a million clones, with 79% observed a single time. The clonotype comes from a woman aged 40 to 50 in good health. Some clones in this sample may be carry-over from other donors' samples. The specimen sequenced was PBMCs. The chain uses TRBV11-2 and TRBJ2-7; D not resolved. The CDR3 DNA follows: TGTGCCAGCAGCCTAGGACCTATGAGCTCCTACGAGCAGTACTTC. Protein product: CASSLGPMSSYEQYF.